One sample yielded the 7 T cell receptor beta chains listed below, sequenced in a study of blood T cells in healthy people across ages. With a J-beta primer mix and a sample-barcoded 5' primer, a second PCR ran about 6 to 11 cycles. TCRdb reprocessed the 5' RACE reads with MiXCR, giving one entry per CDR3 protein. The table shows about 1.7 million distinct CDR3 sequences, with about 30% occurring only once. The sequenced sample consisted of blood. These receptors came from a woman under 40 in good health.

This clonotype has just a few counts. The chain employs TRBV10-3 and TRBJ1-2; weak D call: TRBD1 (6 bases). From germline, CDR1 is ENHRY and CDR2 SYGVKD. Trimming left V 8 bases short and J 3 bases short, with 16 bases between. The CDR3 consists of 14 residues. In DNA, the CDR3 is TGTGCCATCCAGTCGGGGGGCTCCGACTATGGCTACACCTTC. This codes for CAIQSGGSDYGYTF.

The chain joins TRBV5-1 to TRBJ2-7, with D possibly TRBD1 on 5 matching bases. Trimming stripped 3 bases from V and 1 base from J, with 14 bases between. Looked up from germline, CDR1 is SGHRS and CDR2 is YFSETQ. The CDR3 has 15 residues. The CDR3 sequence is CASSSLQGQSYEQYF. CDR3 bases: TGCGCCAGCAGCTCACTTCAAGGACAATCCTACGAGCAGTACTTC.

V is TRBV5-1 and J is TRBJ2-1, with D possibly TRBD2 on 6 matching bases. Matching the DNA end better, TRBJ2-7 makes the J call doubtful. The CDR3 spans 13 residues. Per germline, CDR1 SGHRS and CDR2 YFSETQ. CDR3 nucleotide sequence: TGCGCCAGCAGTAAGTGGAGGGAAAATGAGCAGTACTTC. Residues: CASSKWRENEQYF.

This clonotype was observed a few times. The chain is built from TRBV20-1 and TRBJ1-1; D is ambiguous. CDR1 and CDR2 from the germline V gene are DFQATT and SNEGSKA (reference sequence). The CDR3 covers 13 residues. V was cut by 6 bases and J by 0 bases, with 11 bases left in between. The CDR3 loop is CSASNRMNTEAFF. DNA of the CDR3: TGCAGTGCGAGTAACAGAATGAACACTGAAGCTTTCTTT.

The rearrangement uses TRBV12-3 or TRBV12-4 and TRBJ2-3; the D gene is possibly TRBD1 (6 bases). The CDR3 consists of 15 residues. V shed 5 bases and J shed 4 bases, with 16 bases lying between them. CDR3 nucleotide sequence: TGTGCCAGCAGTACGCAGGGGATGAGCGCAGATACGCAGTATTTT. Translated: CASSTQGMSADTQYF.

The V gene is TRBV20-1, the J gene TRBJ2-3; possible D gene TRBD1, 5 bases. The V gene lost 7 bases and the J gene lost 0 bases, with 11 bases spanning the gap. Germline-derived CDR1 and CDR2 are DFQATT and SNEGSKA (reference sequence). The CDR3 spans 13 residues. The chain's CDR3 is CSVGAASTDTQYF. CDR3 in DNA: TGCAGTGTAGGGGCAGCTAGCACAGATACGCAGTATTTT.

This clonotype was found many times. V usage is TRBV20-1 and J usage is TRBJ1-2; maybe TRBD1 (5 bases). CDR1 and CDR2 (germline): DFQATT, SNEGSKA (reference sequence). The CDR3 runs 11 residues. DNA of the CDR3: TGCAGCGCGGGGACCCCTTATGGCTACACCTTC. Protein: CSAGTPYGYTF.